This T cell receptor beta chain was identified in a study of graft-versus-host responses after intestinal transplantation. Background on the study: Multivisceral, liver-intestinal, or isolated intestinal transplants were performed in recipients. The study gave all recipients anti-thymocyte globulin induction, then tacrolimus and steroids for about 3 years. The study's findings and limits: The marrow of recipients harbored GvH clones, and ileum or blood showed some of them first.

The V end lost 5 bases, the J end lost 1 base, and 10 bases lay between the germline ends. CDR1 is ENHRY, CDR2 SYGVKD, per germline. The CDR3 is made up of 14 amino acids. Clones were read by immunoSEQ multiplex PCR, and TCRdb kept only the in-frame ones, dropping some. This table has just over 95,000 clones, around 90% appearing once. About this clone itself: Its antigen is not known.

The chain carries TRBV10-3 and TRBJ2-3; no clear D. This TCR was sampled from a human donor who received an intestinal transplant. This sample comprised unstimulated CD4+ T cells sorted from spleen or lymph node cells, obtained before intestinal transplant. The CDR3 coding sequence is TGTGCCATCAGTACCGAGATCCGCACAGATACGCAGTATTTT. This sequence encodes CAISTEIRTDTQYF.